This TCR beta chain was profiled in a study of regulatory T cells in long-lasting Graves disease. To make TCR beta libraries, researchers used iRepertoire HTBI primers and Arm-PCR of CDR3 regions. MiXCR, applied by TCRdb to the multiplex PCR reads, yields one record per CDR3 protein. The sample lists roughly 420,000 distinct CDR3 sequences, less than 20% occurring once. Findings of the study overall: TCR diversity was lower in persistent Graves' patients than in newly diagnosed ones. Public clonotype sharing was higher in persistent than newly diagnosed patients.

The time point is: newly diagnosed GD, antithyroid drugs for less than 3 months. Scientists built the TCR library using RNA that was extracted from PBMCs. In this cohort, patients came from an endocrinology department located in Xi'an, China. In its sample, this clonotype was seen many times. The antigen remains unidentified. The germline V and J ends were trimmed by 1 base and 6 bases, with 10 bases remaining between them. This CDR3 spans 14 amino acids. Germline CDR1 and CDR2: SEHNR and FQNEAQ (reference sequence). The receptor comes from a female donor with Graves disease. The sequences come from peripheral blood mononuclear cells (PBMCs), collected at new diagnosis, from a patient treated with antithyroid drugs. The V call is TRBV7-9, the J call TRBJ2-4, with D maybe TRBD1 (6 bases). The CDR3 region has the DNA TGTGCCAGCAGCTTAGGACAGGAACCAAACATTCAGTACTTC. Protein: CASSLGQEPNIQYF.